This entry is about one T cell receptor (beta chain). This entry comes from a study of Ad26.COV2.S vaccination and SARS-CoV-2 variants. Study summary: Dosing was one shot or two shots 56 days apart.

Treatment of the sample: around 19 received Ad26.COV2.S at low or high dose, single or two shots; several received placebo; per-sample allocation not given. Repertoires come from day 63 after the first vaccine or placebo injection. V shed 5 bases and J shed 4 bases, with 10 bases lying between them. In germline, CDR1 is GTSNPN, CDR2 SVGIG (reference sequence). The CDR3 is 12 amino acids. TCRdb's table, derived via immunoSEQ multiplex PCR, lists solely in-frame clones and lacks some. The sample shows about 420,000 clones, approximately 88% of them seen only once. The source is a person aged 18-60 years who received the Ad26.COV2.S COVID-19 vaccine or a placebo. The sequencing used peripheral blood, collected in a trial of Ad26.COV2.S vaccine versus placebo. The V call is TRBV30, the J call TRBJ2-3; no clear D gene. CDR3 DNA: TGTGCCTGGGGGTACAGAGCAGATACGCAGTATTTT. This gives the protein CAWGYRADTQYF.